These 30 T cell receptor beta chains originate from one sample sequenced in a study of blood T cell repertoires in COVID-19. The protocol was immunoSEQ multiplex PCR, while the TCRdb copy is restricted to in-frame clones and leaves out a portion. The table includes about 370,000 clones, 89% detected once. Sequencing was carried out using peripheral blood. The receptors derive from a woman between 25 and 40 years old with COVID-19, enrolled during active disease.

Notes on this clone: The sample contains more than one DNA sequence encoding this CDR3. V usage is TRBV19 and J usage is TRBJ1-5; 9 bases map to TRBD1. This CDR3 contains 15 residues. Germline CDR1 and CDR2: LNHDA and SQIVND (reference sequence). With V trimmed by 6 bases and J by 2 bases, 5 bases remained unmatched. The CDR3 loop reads CASSRDRAGNQPQHF. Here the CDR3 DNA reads TGTGCCAGTAGCAGGGACAGGGCCGGCAATCAGCCCCAGCATTTT.

The CDR3 sequence: CASSLDSPETSSGNTIYF. As DNA, the CDR3 is TGTGCCAGCAGCTTGGACAGTCCAGAAACTTCCTCTGGAAACACCATATATTTT. The chain combines TRBV5-4 with TRBJ1-3; no reliable D call. In germline, CDR1 is SGHNT, CDR2 YYREEE (reference sequence). There are 18 residues in the CDR3. V was pared by 0 bases and J by 0 bases, with 16 bases between.

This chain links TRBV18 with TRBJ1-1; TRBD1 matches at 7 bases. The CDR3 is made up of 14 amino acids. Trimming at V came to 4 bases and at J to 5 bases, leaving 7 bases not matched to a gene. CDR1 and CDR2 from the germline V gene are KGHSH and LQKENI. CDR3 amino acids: CASSLSDRITEAFF. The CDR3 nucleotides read TGTGCCAGCTCACTATCGGACAGGATAACTGAAGCTTTCTTT.

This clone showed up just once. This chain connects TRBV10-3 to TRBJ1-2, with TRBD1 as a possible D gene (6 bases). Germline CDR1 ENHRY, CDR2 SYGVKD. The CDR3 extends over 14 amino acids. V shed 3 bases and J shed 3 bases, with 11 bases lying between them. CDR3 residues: CAISDPGVHYGYTF. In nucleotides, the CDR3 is TGTGCCATCAGTGACCCAGGGGTGCACTATGGCTACACCTTC.

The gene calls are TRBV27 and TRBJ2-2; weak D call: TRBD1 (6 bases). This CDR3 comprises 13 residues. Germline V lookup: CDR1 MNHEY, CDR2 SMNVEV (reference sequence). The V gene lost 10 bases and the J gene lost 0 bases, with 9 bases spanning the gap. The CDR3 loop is CAIGQSNTGELFF. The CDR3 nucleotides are TGTGCCATAGGACAGTCGAACACCGGGGAGCTGTTTTTT.

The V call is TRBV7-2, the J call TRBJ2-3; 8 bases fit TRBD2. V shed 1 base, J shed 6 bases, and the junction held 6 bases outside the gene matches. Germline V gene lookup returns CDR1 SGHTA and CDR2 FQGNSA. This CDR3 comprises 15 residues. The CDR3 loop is CASSLGVAGRDTQYF. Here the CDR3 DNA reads TGTGCCAGCAGCTTAGGAGTAGCGGGGAGGGATACGCAGTATTTT. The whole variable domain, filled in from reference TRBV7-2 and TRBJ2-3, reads GAGVSQSPSNKVTEKGKDVELRCDPISGHTALYWYRQSLGQGLEFLIYFQGNSAPDKSGLPSDRFSAERTGGSVSTLTIQRTQQEDSAVYLCASSLGVAGRDTQYFGPGTRLTVL.

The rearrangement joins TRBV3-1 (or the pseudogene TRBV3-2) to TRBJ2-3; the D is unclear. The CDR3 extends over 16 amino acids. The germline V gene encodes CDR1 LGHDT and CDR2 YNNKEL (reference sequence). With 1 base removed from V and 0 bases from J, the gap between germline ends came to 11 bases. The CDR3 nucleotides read TGTGCCAGCAGCCAAGGCTCTGGCAAAAGCACAGATACGCAGTATTTT. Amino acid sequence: CASSQGSGKSTDTQYF.

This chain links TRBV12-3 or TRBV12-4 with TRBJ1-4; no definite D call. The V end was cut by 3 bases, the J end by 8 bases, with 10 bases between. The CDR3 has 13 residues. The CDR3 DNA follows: TGTGCCAGCAGTTTTGGGCGAGGGGAAAAACTGTTTTTT. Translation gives CASSFGRGEKLFF.

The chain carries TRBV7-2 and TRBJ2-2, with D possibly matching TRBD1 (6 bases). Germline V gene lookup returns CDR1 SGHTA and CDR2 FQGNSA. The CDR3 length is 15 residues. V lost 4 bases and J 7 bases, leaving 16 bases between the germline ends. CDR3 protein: CASSSSQGWGGELFF. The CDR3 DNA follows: TGTGCCAGCAGCTCGAGCCAGGGGTGGGGCGGGGAGCTGTTTTTT.

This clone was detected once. The CDR3 coding sequence is TGTGCCAGCAGTTTATCGGAACAGAACAATGAGCAGTTCTTC. Translating gives CASSLSEQNNEQFF. The V call is TRBV27, the J call TRBJ2-1; D is undetermined. With 0 bases removed from V and 5 bases from J, the gap between germline ends came to 8 bases. Germline lookup yields CDR1 MNHEY and CDR2 SMNVEV (reference sequence). The CDR3 spans 14 residues.

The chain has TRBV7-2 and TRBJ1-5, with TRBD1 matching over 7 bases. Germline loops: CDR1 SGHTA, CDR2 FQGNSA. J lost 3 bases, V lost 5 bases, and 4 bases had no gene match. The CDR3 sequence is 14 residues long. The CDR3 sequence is CASSLDRANQPQHF. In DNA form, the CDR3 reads TGTGCCAGCAGCCTCGACAGGGCCAATCAGCCCCAGCATTTT.

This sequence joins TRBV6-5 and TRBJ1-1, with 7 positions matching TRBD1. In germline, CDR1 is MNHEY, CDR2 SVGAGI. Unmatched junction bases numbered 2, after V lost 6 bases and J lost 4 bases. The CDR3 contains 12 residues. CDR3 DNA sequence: TGTGCCAGCAGCCGACAGGGCACTGAAGCTTTCTTT. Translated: CASSRQGTEAFF.

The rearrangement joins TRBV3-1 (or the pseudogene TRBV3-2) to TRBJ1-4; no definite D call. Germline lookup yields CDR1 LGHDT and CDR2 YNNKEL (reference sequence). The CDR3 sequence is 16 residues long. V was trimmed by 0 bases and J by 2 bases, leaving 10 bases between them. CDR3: CASSQEHGQTNEKLFF. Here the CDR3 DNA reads TGTGCCAGCAGCCAAGAACATGGCCAGACTAATGAAAAACTGTTTTTT.

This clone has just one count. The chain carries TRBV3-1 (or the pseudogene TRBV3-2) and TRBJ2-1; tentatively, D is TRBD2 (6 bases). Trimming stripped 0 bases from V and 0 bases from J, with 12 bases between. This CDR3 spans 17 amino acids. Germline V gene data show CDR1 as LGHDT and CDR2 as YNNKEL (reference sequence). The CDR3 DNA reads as TGTGCCAGCAGCCAAGAGGGGATGGAGGGCTCCTACAATGAGCAGTTCTTC. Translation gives CASSQEGMEGSYNEQFF.

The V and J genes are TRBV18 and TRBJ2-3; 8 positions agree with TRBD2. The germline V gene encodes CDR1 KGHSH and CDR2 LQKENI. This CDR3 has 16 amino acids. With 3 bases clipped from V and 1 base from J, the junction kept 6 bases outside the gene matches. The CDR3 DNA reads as TGTGCCAGCTCACCTTTAGCGGGAAGTGGCACAGATACGCAGTATTTT. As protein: CASSPLAGSGTDTQYF.

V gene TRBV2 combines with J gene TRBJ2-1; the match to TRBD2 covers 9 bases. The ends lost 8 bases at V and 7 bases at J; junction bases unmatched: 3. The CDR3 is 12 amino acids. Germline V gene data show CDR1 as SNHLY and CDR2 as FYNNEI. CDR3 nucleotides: TGTGCCAGCGGTAGCGGGAGAAATGAGCAGTTCTTC. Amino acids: CASGSGRNEQFF.

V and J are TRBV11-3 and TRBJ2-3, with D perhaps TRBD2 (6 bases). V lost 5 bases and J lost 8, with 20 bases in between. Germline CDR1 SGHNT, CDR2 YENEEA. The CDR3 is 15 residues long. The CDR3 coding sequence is TGTGCCAGCAGCCCCCGGACTACAGAAGCGGCTACGCAGTATTTT. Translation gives CASSPRTTEAATQYF.

The DNA of the CDR3 is TGCGCCAGCAGCCAATCGGGATCTGGGAATGAAAAACTGTTTTTT. It specifies CASSQSGSGNEKLFF. The chain couples TRBV4-3 to TRBJ1-4; no reliable D call. The CDR3 is 15 amino acids. V shed 2 bases and J shed 5 bases, with 12 bases lying between them. Germline values: CDR1 LGHNA, CDR2 YSLEER.

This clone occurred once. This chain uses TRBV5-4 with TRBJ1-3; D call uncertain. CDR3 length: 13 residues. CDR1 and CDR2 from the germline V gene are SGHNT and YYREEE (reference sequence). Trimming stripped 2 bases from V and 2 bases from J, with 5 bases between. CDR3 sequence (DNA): TGTGCCAGCAGCTTTCAGGCTGGAAACACCATATATTTT. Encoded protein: CASSFQAGNTIYF.

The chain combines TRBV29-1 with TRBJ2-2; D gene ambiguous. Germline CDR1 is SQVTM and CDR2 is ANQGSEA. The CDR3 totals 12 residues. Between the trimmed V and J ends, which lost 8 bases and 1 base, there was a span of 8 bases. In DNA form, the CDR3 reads TGCAGCCTCCGGTTGAACACCGGGGAGCTGTTTTTT. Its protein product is CSLRLNTGELFF.

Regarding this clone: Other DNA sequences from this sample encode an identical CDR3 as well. The CDR3 sequence is CASSGTGGNQPQHF. CDR3 bases: TGTGCCAGCAGCGGAACAGGGGGCAATCAGCCCCAGCATTTT. The J gene is TRBJ1-5, the V gene TRBV27, with 7 bases lining up with TRBD1. Per germline, CDR1 MNHEY and CDR2 SMNVEV (reference sequence). With 6 bases clipped from V and 2 bases from J, the junction kept 4 bases outside the gene matches. This CDR3 region has 14 residues.

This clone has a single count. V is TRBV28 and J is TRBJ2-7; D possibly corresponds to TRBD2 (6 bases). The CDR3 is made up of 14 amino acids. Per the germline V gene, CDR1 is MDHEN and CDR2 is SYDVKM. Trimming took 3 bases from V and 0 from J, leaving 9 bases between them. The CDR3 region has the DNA TGTGCCAGCAGTTTCGTGGAGGGCTCCTACGAGCAGTACTTC. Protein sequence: CASSFVEGSYEQYF.

The CDR3 DNA sequence: TGTGCCAGCAGCTTGGCCCAGGGCCACACCGGGGAGCTGTTTTTT. Its protein product is CASSLAQGHTGELFF. The V and J genes are TRBV5-4 and TRBJ2-2; weak D call: TRBD1 (5 bases). In germline, CDR1 is SGHNT, CDR2 YYREEE (reference sequence). This CDR3 region has 15 residues. Deletions cut 0 bases from V and 3 bases from J, with 9 bases between.

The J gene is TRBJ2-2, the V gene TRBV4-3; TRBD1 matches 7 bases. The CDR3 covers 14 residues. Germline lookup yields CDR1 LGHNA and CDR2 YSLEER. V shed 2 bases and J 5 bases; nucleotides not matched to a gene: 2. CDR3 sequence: CASSQYRGTGELFF. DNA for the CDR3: TGCGCCAGCAGCCAATACAGGGGAACCGGGGAGCTGTTTTTT.

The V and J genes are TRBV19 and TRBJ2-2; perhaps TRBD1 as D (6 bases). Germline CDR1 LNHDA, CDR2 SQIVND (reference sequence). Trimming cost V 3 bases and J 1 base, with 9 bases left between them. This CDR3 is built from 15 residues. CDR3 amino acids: CASSIETGNTGELFF. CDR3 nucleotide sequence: TGTGCCAGTAGTATTGAGACAGGGAACACCGGGGAGCTGTTTTTT.

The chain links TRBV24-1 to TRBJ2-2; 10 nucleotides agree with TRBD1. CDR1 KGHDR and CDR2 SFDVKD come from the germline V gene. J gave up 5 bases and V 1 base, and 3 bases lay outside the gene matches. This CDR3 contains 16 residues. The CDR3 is CATSDLGTGVTGELFF. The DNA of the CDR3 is TGTGCCACCAGTGATTTAGGGACAGGGGTTACCGGGGAGCTGTTTTTT.

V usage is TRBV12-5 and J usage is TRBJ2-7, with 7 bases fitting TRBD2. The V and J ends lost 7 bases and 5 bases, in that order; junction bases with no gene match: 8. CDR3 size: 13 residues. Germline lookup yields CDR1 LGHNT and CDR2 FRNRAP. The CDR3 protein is CASAGGPGDEQYV. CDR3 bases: TGTGCTAGTGCGGGAGGTCCCGGGGACGAGCAGTACGTC.

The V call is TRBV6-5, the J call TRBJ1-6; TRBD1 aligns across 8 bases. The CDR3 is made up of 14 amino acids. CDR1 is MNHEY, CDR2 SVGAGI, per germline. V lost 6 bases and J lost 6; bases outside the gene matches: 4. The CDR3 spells CASSSTGVNSPLHF. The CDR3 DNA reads TGTGCCAGCAGCTCGACAGGGGTTAATTCACCCCTCCACTTT.

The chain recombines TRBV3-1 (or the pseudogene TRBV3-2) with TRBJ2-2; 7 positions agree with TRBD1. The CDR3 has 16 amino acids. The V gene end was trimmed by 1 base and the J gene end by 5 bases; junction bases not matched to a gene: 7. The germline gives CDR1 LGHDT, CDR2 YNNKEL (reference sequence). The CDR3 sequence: CASSQGGRQGTGELFF. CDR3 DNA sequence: TGTGCCAGCAGCCAAGGTGGGAGACAGGGAACCGGGGAGCTGTTTTTT.

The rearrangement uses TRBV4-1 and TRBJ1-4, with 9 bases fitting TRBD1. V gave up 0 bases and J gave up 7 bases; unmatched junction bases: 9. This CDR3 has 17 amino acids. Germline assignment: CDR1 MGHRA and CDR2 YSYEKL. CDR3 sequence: CASSQDSPTGGSEKLFF. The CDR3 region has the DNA TGCGCCAGCAGCCAAGATTCGCCGACAGGGGGTTCTGAAAAACTGTTTTTT.